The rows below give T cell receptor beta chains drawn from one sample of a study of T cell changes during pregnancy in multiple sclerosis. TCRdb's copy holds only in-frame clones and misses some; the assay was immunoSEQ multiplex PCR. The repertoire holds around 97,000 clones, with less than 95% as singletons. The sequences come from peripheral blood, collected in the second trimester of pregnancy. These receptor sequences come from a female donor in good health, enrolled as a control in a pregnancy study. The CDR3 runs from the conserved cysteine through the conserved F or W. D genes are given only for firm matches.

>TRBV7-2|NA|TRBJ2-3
TGTGCCAGCAGCCCCCCCTCTCCCCGGGAAGCTACGCAGTATTTT
CASSPPSPREATQYF
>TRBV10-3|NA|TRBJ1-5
TGTGCCATCAGTGAGTTGGGCCATAGCGGGGGTGGTCGCAATCAGCCCCAGCATTTT
CAISELGHSGGGRNQPQHF
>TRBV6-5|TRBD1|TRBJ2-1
TGTGCCAGCAGTTACTCGAACAGGGGTGCCTACAATGAGCAGTTCTTC
CASSYSNRGAYNEQFF
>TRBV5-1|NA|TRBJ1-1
TGCGCCAGCAGCCCCCTAGGGAACACTGAAGCTTTCTTT
CASSPLGNTEAFF
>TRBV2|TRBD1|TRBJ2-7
TGTGCCAGCAGCATCACAGGGGGCGAATACGAGCAGTACTTC
CASSITGGEYEQYF
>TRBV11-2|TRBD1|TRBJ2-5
TGTGCCAGCAGCTTAGTAGGGACAGGTGGCGAGACCCAGTACTTC
CASSLVGTGGETQYF
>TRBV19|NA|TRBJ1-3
TGTGCCAGTAGTATAGACGAGTTCGAGGGTGGAAACACCATATATTTT
CASSIDEFEGGNTIYF
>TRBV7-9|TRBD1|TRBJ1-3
TGTGCCAGCAGCCTCCGACAGGGTAGTACCATATATTTT
CASSLRQGSTIYF
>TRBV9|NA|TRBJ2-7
TGTGCTAGTGGTCGGGAGCCCTACGAGCAGTACTTC
CASGREPYEQYF
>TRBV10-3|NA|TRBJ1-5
TGTGCCATCTGGGCAGGTGACAATCAGCCCCAGCATTTT
CAIWAGDNQPQHF
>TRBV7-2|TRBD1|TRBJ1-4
TGTGCCAGCAGCTTTACAGGGGGCGGCGGAGAAAAACTGTTTTTT
CASSFTGGGGEKLFF
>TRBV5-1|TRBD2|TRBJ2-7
TGCGCCAGCAGCTTGGCCCTGATAGCGGGACCTACCTACGAGCAGTACTTC
CASSLALIAGPTYEQYF
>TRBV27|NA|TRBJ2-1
TGTGCCAGCAGCGGGTTAGGGGCATCGGATGTTGAGCAGTTCTTC
CASSGLGASDVEQFF